This T cell receptor (beta chain) appears in the sequencing data of a study of T cell changes during pregnancy in multiple sclerosis. Sequencing used immunoSEQ multiplex PCR; TCRdb keeps in-frame clones, though not all of them. The sample records some 95,000 clones, approximately 92% being singletons. This clone came up once. Germline assignment: CDR1 MNHEY and CDR2 SVGAGI. Trimming shortened V by 4 bases and J by 9 bases, and 21 bases separated the two germline ends. This CDR3 has 15 amino acids. The rearrangement links TRBV6-5 to TRBJ1-1, with a weak D call TRBD1 (6 bases). The sequence was collected from a female donor with multiple sclerosis, enrolled in a pregnancy study. Sequenced here: peripheral blood, sampled in the first trimester of pregnancy. CDR3 nucleotides: TGTGCCAGCAGTTGGGGACTGGGAGGGGGATCTCAAGCTTTCTTT. Protein: CASSWGLGGGSQAFF.